One sample yielded the 11 T cell receptor beta chains listed below, sequenced in a study of T cell repertoires in cytomegalovirus infection (dated by TCRdb to the late 2010s). No cognate antigen is known for these TCRs. The sequencing machine was an Illumina HiSeq 1500. The raw public data were reprocessed by TCRdb itself: fastp quality trimming at Q25, MiXCR clonotype calling, in-frame beta chains only. For every CDR3 protein sequence, its rows merge into one entry that carries the most common genes and DNA. The sample data list some 110,000 distinct CDR3 sequences, and roughly a tenth of these were observed just once. Together, the top ten hold roughly 31% of the sample. The sequenced sample consisted of PBMCs, sequenced either directly or after in vitro stimulation (not recorded which). These receptors were taken from a human donor in good health (CMV status not recorded). Some clones in this sample may be carry-over from other donors' samples.

This clonotype came up many times. The gene calls are TRBV15 and TRBJ2-3; TRBD2 is a possible D gene (5 bases). Between the trimmed V and J ends, which lost 0 bases and 5 bases, there was a span of 12 bases. The CDR3 covers 15 residues. CDR1 is LNHNV, CDR2 YYDKDF, per germline (reference sequence). The CDR3 sequence is CATSRELADRDTQYF. The CDR3 DNA reads as TGTGCCACCAGCAGAGAGCTAGCCGATAGAGATACGCAGTATTTT.

Only a few counts were recorded for this clonotype. The chain uses TRBV6-1 and TRBJ2-5; D may match TRBD1 or TRBD2 (5 bases each). Per germline, CDR1 MNHNS and CDR2 SASEGT. Trimming took off 8 bases at V and 2 bases at J, with 9 bases between the two ends. The CDR3 loop spans 12 amino acids. CDR3 in amino acids: CASGGNQETQYF. CDR3 nucleotide sequence: TGTGCCAGCGGGGGTAATCAAGAGACCCAGTACTTC.

This clonotype was recorded many times. The chain links TRBV7-6 to TRBJ2-7; TRBD2 matches at 12 bases. Germline CDR1 reads SGHVS; CDR2 reads FNYEAQ. This CDR3 region has 14 residues. Losses at the gene ends were 9 bases for V and 7 bases for J; bases not matched to a gene: 10. DNA for the CDR3: TGTGCCAGTAAACAACTAGCGGGAGGCGATGAGCAGTACTTC. Protein product: CASKQLAGGDEQYF.

As to this clonotype: A much larger clone differs by one base, so this may be a read error. The gene calls are TRBV19 and TRBJ1-3; D is unresolved. Looked up from germline, CDR1 is LNHDA and CDR2 is SQIVND (reference sequence). V lost 10 bases, J lost 1 base, and 14 bases lay in between. CDR3 length: 14 residues. The CDR3 loop is CANNNPGSGNTIYF. Written as DNA, the CDR3 is TGTGCCAATAATAATCCGGGGTCTGGAAACACCATATATTTT.

This clonotype occurred many times. The chain links TRBV12-3 or TRBV12-4 to TRBJ2-2; 9 nucleotides align to TRBD2. V gave up 2 bases and J gave up 6 bases; unmatched junction bases: 19. CDR3 size: 20 residues. CDR3 region: CASSLNSGRGSGRRAGELFF. CDR3 nucleotides: TGTGCCAGCAGTTTAAATTCGGGGCGAGGTAGCGGGAGACGGGCCGGGGAGCTGTTTTTT.

This clonotype occurred many times. This chain links TRBV7-9 with TRBJ2-1; no clear D. The ends were cut back, 11 bases at V and 7 bases at J, with 3 bases in the middle. The CDR3 is made up of 8 amino acids. CDR1 is SEHNR, CDR2 FQNEAQ, per germline (reference sequence). The DNA for the CDR3 is TGTGCCCCTAATGAGCAGTTCTTC. Amino acid sequence: CAPNEQFF. The entire variable domain, with the rest obtained from reference TRBV7-9 and TRBJ2-1, is as follows: DTGVSQNPRHKITKRGQNVTFRCDPISEHNRLYWYRQTLGQGPEFLTYFQNEAQLEKSRLLSDRFSAERPKGSFSTLEIQRTEQGDSAMYLCAPNEQFFGPGTRLTVL.

This clonotype showed up many times. The rearrangement links TRBV7-2 to TRBJ2-1; perhaps TRBD2 as D (6 bases). Germline CDR1 reads SGHTA; CDR2 reads FQGNSA. Trimming pared 6 bases from V and 7 bases from J, leaving 16 bases between. This CDR3 region has 14 residues. CDR3: CASSPLAGSNEQFF. The DNA for the CDR3 is TGTGCCAGCAGTCCCTTGGCGGGAAGTAATGAGCAGTTCTTC.

This clonotype was observed a few times. The chain is built from TRBV5-1 and TRBJ1-3; D possibly corresponds to TRBD1 (5 bases). Germline V CDR1 and CDR2: SGHRS, YFSETQ. V lost 4 bases and J 4 bases, leaving 15 bases between the germline ends. The CDR3 extends over 15 amino acids. The CDR3 is CASSVLGETGNTIYF. As DNA, the CDR3 is TGCGCCAGCAGCGTGTTGGGGGAAACGGGAAACACCATATATTTT.

This clonotype appeared many times. V usage is TRBV28 and J usage is TRBJ1-5, with TRBD1 matching 7 bases. The V segment lost 10 bases and the J segment 6 bases; nucleotides outside the gene matches: 6. This CDR3 has 12 amino acids. The germline V gene encodes CDR1 MDHEN and CDR2 SYDVKM. The CDR3 coding sequence is TGTGCCACCCGGGACAGACCTCAGCCCCAGCATTTT. It is translated as CATRDRPQPQHF.

This clonotype has ten or more counts. The chain has TRBV30 and TRBJ2-5; no clear D. Trimming took off 4 bases at V and 5 bases at J, with 11 bases between the two ends. The germline V gene has CDR1 GTSNPN and CDR2 SVGIG (reference sequence). This CDR3 contains 12 residues. In DNA form, the CDR3 reads TGTGCCTGGACTCACCCCGGCGAGACCCAGTACTTC. This sequence encodes CAWTHPGETQYF.

Only a few counts were recorded for this clonotype. The V and J genes are TRBV27 and TRBJ2-7, with 9 bases aligning to TRBD1. Looked up from germline, CDR1 is MNHEY and CDR2 is SMNVEV (reference sequence). The V segment lost 5 bases and the J segment 6 bases; nucleotides outside the gene matches: 5. This CDR3 is 13 amino acids long. This CDR3 is CASSKDRGGEQYV. CDR3 coding DNA: TGTGCCAGCAGTAAAGACAGGGGGGGCGAGCAGTACGTC.